Reported below is one T cell receptor (beta chain). Its antigen is currently unknown. These data belong to a study of Graves' ophthalmopathy and Graves' hyperthyroidism. Notes on the study in general: Blood contained most expanded thyroid clonotypes exceeding 0.001 frequency.

Amplification of the TCR beta CDR3 regions used RNA transcripts (as template). The workflow started with a first-round RT-PCR run with HTBI primers and then moved on to a second-round multiplex PCR. MiXCR, run by TCRdb on the multiplex PCR reads, gives a single entry per CDR3 protein. The table includes approximately 640,000 distinct CDR3 sequences, roughly 41% detected once. This CDR3 contains 12 residues. Trimming at V came to 5 bases and at J to 3 bases, leaving 2 bases not matched to a gene. Germline CDR1 and CDR2: SQVTM and ANQGSEA. Ophthalmopathy donors were characterized by moderate-to-severe activity, CAS of at least 3, NOSPECS of at least 4, and duration under 3 months. Patients were left out if they had other autoimmune diseases, uncontrolled infections, pregnancy or lactation.

The chain has TRBV29-1 and TRBJ2-3, with 7 bases that match TRBD2. The material sequenced was peripheral blood. This clonotype was obtained from an adult man with Graves' ophthalmopathy. The CDR3 coding sequence is TGCAGCGTTCTACTAGCGACAGATACGCAGTATTTT. Translating gives CSVLLATDTQYF.